The T cell receptor (beta chain) described here comes from a study of T cell changes during pregnancy in multiple sclerosis. This CDR3 spans 18 amino acids. Trimming removed 5 bases from V and 5 bases from J; junction bases left unmatched: 13. CDR1 is SNHLY and CDR2 is FYNNEI in the germline V gene. TCRdb's table, derived via immunoSEQ multiplex PCR, lists solely in-frame clones and lacks some. The repertoire consists of about 60,000 clones, with 80% to 95% occurring once and the leading ten covering 3% to 4%. This clonotype was obtained from a female donor with multiple sclerosis, enrolled in a pregnancy study. The gene calls are TRBV2 and TRBJ1-3, with 12 bases identical to TRBD1. This specimen was CD8+ T cells from peripheral blood mononuclear cells, taken in the second trimester of pregnancy. The CDR3 reads CASSSGTGGQRERNTIYF. CDR3 nucleotide sequence: TGTGCCAGCAGTTCCGGGACAGGGGGCCAGCGGGAGAGAAACACCATATATTTT.